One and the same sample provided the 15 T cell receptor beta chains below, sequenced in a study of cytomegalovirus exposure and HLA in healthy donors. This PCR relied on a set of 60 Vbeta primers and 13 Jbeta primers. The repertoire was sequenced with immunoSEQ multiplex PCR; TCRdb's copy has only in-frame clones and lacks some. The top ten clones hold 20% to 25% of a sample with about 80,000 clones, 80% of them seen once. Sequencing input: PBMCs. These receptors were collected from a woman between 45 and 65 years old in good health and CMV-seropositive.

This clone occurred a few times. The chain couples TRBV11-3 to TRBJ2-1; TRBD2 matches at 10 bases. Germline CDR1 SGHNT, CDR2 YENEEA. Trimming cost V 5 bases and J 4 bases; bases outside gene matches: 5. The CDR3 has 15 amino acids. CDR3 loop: CASSGGTSVYNEQFF. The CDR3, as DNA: TGTGCCAGCAGCGGAGGGACTAGCGTTTACAATGAGCAGTTCTTC.

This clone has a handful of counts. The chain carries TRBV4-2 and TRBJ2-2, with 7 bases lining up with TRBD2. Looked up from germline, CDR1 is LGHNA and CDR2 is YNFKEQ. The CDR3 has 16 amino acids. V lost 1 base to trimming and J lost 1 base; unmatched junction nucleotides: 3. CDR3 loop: CASSQGGGGNTGELFF. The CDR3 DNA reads TGTGCCAGCAGCCAAGGCGGGGGAGGGAACACCGGGGAGCTGTTTTTT.

As DNA, the CDR3 is TGCAGCGTTGAAGTTTCGGGGGGGGCAGATACGCAGTATTTT. It codes for CSVEVSGGADTQYF. The chain has TRBV29-1 and TRBJ2-3; 8 nucleotides align to TRBD2. This CDR3 region has 14 residues. The J segment lost 4 bases and the V segment lost 1 base, leaving 4 bases of the junction unmatched. Germline CDR1 reads SQVTM; CDR2 reads ANQGSEA.

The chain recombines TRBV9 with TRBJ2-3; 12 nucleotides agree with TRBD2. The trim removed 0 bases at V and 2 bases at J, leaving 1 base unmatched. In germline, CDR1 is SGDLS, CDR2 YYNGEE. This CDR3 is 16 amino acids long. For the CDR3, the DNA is TGTGCCAGCAGCGTAGGACTAGCGGGGGACACAGATACGCAGTATTTT. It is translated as CASSVGLAGDTDTQYF.

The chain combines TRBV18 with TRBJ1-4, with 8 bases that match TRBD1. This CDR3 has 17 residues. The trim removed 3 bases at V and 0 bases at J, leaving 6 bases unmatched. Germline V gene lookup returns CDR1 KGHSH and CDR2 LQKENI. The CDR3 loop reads CASSPGTGFATNEKLFF. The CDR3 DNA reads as TGTGCCAGCTCACCGGGGACAGGATTTGCAACTAATGAAAAACTGTTTTTT. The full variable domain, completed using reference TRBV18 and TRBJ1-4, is NAGVMQNPRHLVRRRGQEARLRCSPMKGHSHVYWYRQLPEEGLKFMVYLQKENIIDESGMPKERFSAEFPKEGPSILRIQQVVRGDSAAYFCASSPGTGFATNEKLFFGSGTQLSVL.

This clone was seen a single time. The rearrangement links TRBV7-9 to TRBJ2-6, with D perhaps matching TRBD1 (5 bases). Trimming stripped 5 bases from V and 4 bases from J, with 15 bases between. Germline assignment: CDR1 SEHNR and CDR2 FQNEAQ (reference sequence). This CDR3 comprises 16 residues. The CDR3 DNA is TGTGCCAGCAGCGGACCCACTGGGGCCGGGGCCAACGTCCTGACTTTC. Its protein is CASSGPTGAGANVLTF.

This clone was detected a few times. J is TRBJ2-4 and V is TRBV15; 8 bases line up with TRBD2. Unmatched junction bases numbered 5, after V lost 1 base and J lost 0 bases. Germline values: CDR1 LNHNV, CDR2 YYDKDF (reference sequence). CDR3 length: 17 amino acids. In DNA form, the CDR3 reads TGTGCCACCAGCAGAGTAAGCCTAGCGGGAGCCAAAAACATTCAGTACTTC. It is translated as CATSRVSLAGAKNIQYF.

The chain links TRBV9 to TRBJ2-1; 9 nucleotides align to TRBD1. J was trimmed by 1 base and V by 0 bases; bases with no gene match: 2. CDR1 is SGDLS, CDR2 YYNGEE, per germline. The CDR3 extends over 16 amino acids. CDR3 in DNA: TGTGCCAGCAGCGTAGAGGGACAGGGTTCCTACAATGAGCAGTTCTTC. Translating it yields CASSVEGQGSYNEQFF. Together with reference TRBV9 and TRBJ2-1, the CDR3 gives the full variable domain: DSGVTQTPKHLITATGQRVTLRCSPRSGDLSVYWYQQSLDQGLQFLIQYYNGEERAKGNILERFSAQQFPDLHSELNLSSLELGDSALYFCASSVEGQGSYNEQFFGPGTRLTVL.

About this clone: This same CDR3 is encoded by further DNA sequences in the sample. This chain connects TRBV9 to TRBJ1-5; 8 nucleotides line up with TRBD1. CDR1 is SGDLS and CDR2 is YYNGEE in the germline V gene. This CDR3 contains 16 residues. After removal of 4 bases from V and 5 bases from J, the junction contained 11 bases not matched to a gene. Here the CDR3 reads CASSKGGTGGDQPQHF. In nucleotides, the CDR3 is TGTGCCAGCAGCAAAGGGGGGACAGGAGGGGATCAGCCCCAGCATTTT.

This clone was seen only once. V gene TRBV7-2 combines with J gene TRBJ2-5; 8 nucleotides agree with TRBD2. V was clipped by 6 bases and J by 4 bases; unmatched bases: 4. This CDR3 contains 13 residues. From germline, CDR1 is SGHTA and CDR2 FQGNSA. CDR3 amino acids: CASRRGGGETQYF. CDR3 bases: TGTGCCAGCAGACGGGGGGGTGGAGAGACCCAGTACTTC.

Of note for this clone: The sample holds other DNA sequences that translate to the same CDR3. The CDR3 bases are TGTGCCAGCTCACCGGACAGAGTTAATTCACCCCTCCACTTT. It codes for CASSPDRVNSPLHF. The chain joins TRBV18 to TRBJ1-6; D might be TRBD1 (6 bases). Trimming removed 3 bases at V and 6 bases at J, with 9 bases between. The CDR3 runs 14 residues. Germline assignment: CDR1 KGHSH and CDR2 LQKENI.

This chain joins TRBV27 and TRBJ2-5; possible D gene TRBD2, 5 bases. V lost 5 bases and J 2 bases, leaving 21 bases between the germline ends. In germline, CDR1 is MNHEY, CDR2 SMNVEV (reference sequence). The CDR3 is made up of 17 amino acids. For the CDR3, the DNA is TGTGCCAGCAGTACCTGGATAACTCGCGGGTTACAAGAGACCCAGTACTTC. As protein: CASSTWITRGLQETQYF.

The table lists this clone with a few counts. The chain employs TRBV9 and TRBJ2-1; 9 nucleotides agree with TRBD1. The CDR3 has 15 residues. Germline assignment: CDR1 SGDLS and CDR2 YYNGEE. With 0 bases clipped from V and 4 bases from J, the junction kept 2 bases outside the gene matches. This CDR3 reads CASSVEGTGYNEQFF. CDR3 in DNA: TGTGCCAGCAGCGTAGAAGGGACAGGGTACAATGAGCAGTTCTTC.

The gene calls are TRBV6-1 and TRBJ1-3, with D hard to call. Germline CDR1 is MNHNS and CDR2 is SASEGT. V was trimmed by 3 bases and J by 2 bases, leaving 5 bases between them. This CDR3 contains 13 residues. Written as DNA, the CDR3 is TGTGCCAGCAGTGAGGCAGCTGGAAACACCATATATTTT. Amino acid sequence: CASSEAAGNTIYF.

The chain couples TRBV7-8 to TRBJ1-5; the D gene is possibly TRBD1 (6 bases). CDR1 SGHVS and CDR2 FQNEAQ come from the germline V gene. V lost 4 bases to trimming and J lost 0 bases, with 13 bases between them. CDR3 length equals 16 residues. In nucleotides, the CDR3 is TGTGCCAGCAGCTCATACAGGGTCGGTAGCAATCAGCCCCAGCATTTT. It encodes CASSSYRVGSNQPQHF.